This is a list of T cell receptor beta chains from one sample in a study of blood T cell repertoires in COVID-19. TCRdb's copy holds only in-frame clones and misses some; the assay was immunoSEQ multiplex PCR. The table records about 140,000 clones, under 90% of them present only once. The sequenced sample was peripheral blood. These TCRs come from a man aged 70 or older who had recovered from COVID-19. The CDR3 runs from the conserved cysteine through the conserved F or W. A D gene is named only where the DNA matches it firmly. Size is stated for part of the rows, as once, few or many counts, or as a class when the clone is expanded.

clone_size j_call v_call d_call cdr3_length cdr3_aa cdr3_nt
. TRBJ1-1 TRBV5-1 . 16 CASSRGTGKENTEAFF TGCGCCAGCAGCCGGGGCACAGGGAAGGAGAACACTGAAGCTTTCTTT
. TRBJ1-1 TRBV6-2/TRBV6-3 . 15 CASSWEASWGTEAFF TGTGCCAGCAGTTGGGAGGCTTCCTGGGGAACTGAAGCTTTCTTT
. TRBJ2-2 TRBV5-4 TRBD1 15 CASSFRGTNTGELFF TGTGCCAGCAGCTTCAGGGGGACGAACACCGGGGAGCTGTTTTTT
. TRBJ1-4 TRBV3-1/TRBV3-2 TRBD1 16 CASSQGTGQTNEKLFF TGTGCCAGCAGCCAAGGGACGGGACAGACTAATGAAAAACTGTTTTTT
. TRBJ2-1 TRBV12-5 . 14 CASGTPDFYNEQFF TGTGCTAGTGGCACCCCGGACTTTTACAATGAGCAGTTCTTC
once TRBJ2-7 TRBV11-2 . 13 CASSLAGSYEQYF TGTGCCAGCAGCTTAGCAGGATCCTACGAGCAGTACTTC
few TRBJ2-7 TRBV25-1 TRBD2 15 CASSEYASGTYEQYF TGTGCCAGCAGTGAATACGCTAGCGGGACCTACGAGCAGTACTTC
. TRBJ2-2 TRBV21-1 . 17 CASSKPGQGADRGELFF TGTGCCAGCAGCAAACCGGGACAGGGGGCCGATCGCGGGGAGCTGTTTTTT
. TRBJ2-3 TRBV11-3 TRBD2 16 CASSSGTSGSLDTQYF TGTGCCAGCAGCTCCGGGACTAGCGGGAGTTTAGATACGCAGTATTTT
. TRBJ1-1 TRBV7-9 TRBD1 13 CASRSGTGFEAFF TGTGCCAGCAGATCCGGGACAGGGTTCGAAGCTTTCTTT
. TRBJ1-1 TRBV13 TRBD1 14 CASSFDRVNTEAFF TGTGCCAGCAGCTTCGACAGGGTGAACACTGAAGCTTTCTTT
. TRBJ2-3 TRBV2 TRBD2 14 CASSDSGRGDTQYF TGTGCCAGCAGTGATAGCGGGAGGGGTGATACGCAGTATTTT
. TRBJ2-7 TRBV6-6 TRBD2 14 CASSYSSGSYEQYF TGTGCCAGCAGTTACTCTAGCGGGAGTTACGAGCAGTACTTC
. TRBJ1-3 TRBV19 TRBD1 16 CASSIRQGTSGNTIYF TGTGCCAGTAGTATACGACAGGGGACCTCTGGAAACACCATATATTTT
. TRBJ2-5 TRBV28 . 13 CASSSSLKETQYF TGTGCCAGCAGTTCCTCCCTTAAAGAGACCCAGTACTTC
. TRBJ2-7 TRBV6-5 TRBD2 15 CASGTSGSSLYEQYF TGTGCCAGCGGGACTAGCGGGAGTTCCCTTTACGAGCAGTACTTC
. TRBJ2-1 TRBV9 . 15 CASSVLPGGIGEQFF TGTGCCAGCAGCGTACTCCCAGGCGGGATCGGTGAGCAGTTCTTC
few TRBJ2-7 TRBV5-6 TRBD1 14 CASSGWDRGYEQYF TGTGCCAGCAGCGGCTGGGACAGGGGTTACGAGCAGTACTTC
few TRBJ2-1 TRBV7-9 . 14 CASSPPGIPDEQFF TGTGCCAGCAGCCCCCCGGGAATCCCGGATGAGCAGTTCTTC
. TRBJ2-7 TRBV6-5 TRBD2 14 CASTRGGGPYEQYF TGTGCCAGCACAAGGGGCGGGGGACCCTACGAGCAGTACTTC
. TRBJ1-1 TRBV24-1 TRBD1 16 CATSDLDRAGRTEAFF TGTGCCACCAGTGACCTTGACAGGGCGGGACGCACTGAAGCTTTCTTT
. TRBJ2-1 TRBV2 . 15 CASSMNREGNNEQFF TGTGCCAGCAGCATGAACAGGGAGGGCAACAATGAGCAGTTCTTC
. TRBJ1-1 TRBV6-5 TRBD1 13 CAGQTGEATEAFF TGTGCCGGCCAAACAGGGGAAGCCACTGAAGCTTTCTTT
. TRBJ2-5 TRBV14 TRBD2 17 CASQGTSGSPNEETQYF TGTGCCAGCCAGGGCACTAGCGGGAGCCCCAACGAAGAGACCCAGTACTTC
. TRBJ2-7 TRBV11-2 . 13 CASSRNFYYEQYF TGTGCCAGCAGCCGAAACTTCTACTACGAGCAGTACTTC
. TRBJ2-2 TRBV18 . 13 CASSPLFPGELFF TGTGCCAGCTCACCATTATTTCCCGGGGAGCTGTTTTTT
. TRBJ2-7 TRBV19 . 12 CASSTRGYEQYF TGTGCCAGTAGTACAAGGGGATACGAGCAGTACTTC
. TRBJ2-2 TRBV5-1 TRBD1 15 CASSSTGDPTGELFF TGCGCCAGCAGCTCGACAGGGGACCCCACCGGGGAGCTGTTTTTT
. TRBJ2-3 TRBV11-2 . 15 CASSLTGNREDTQYF TGTGCCAGCAGCTTAACAGGGAACCGAGAGGATACGCAGTATTTT
few TRBJ1-3 TRBV7-2 . 14 CASSQDTRGNTIYF TGTGCCAGCAGCCAAGACACGCGAGGAAACACCATATATTTT
. TRBJ2-1 TRBV5-1 TRBD2 15 CASSLEASGHNEQFF TGCGCCAGCAGCTTGGAGGCTAGCGGCCACAATGAGCAGTTCTTC
. TRBJ1-4 TRBV7-8 . 17 CASSLGAPGFGNEKLFF TGTGCCAGCAGCTTAGGGGCCCCGGGGTTTGGTAATGAAAAACTGTTTTTT
. TRBJ2-7 TRBV14 . 15 CASSQDYGEQSEQYF TGTGCCAGCAGCCAAGATTATGGTGAGCAAAGCGAGCAGTACTTC
. TRBJ2-5 TRBV29-1 TRBD2 17 CSVGGLAGGPPRETQYF TGCAGCGTTGGAGGTCTAGCGGGAGGGCCACCCCGGGAGACCCAGTACTTC
. TRBJ2-3 TRBV5-1 . 15 CASSLLGGSTDTQYF TGCGCCAGCAGCTTGCTTGGGGGGAGCACAGATACGCAGTATTTT
. TRBJ2-7 TRBV6-5 . 15 CASSYSQGLSREQYF TGTGCCAGCAGTTACTCGCAGGGCCTCTCCCGGGAGCAGTACTTC
. TRBJ1-2 TRBV15 TRBD1 16 CATSRGRDRGNYGYTF TGTGCCACCAGCAGAGGCCGGGACAGGGGAAACTATGGCTACACCTTC
. TRBJ2-5 TRBV24-1 TRBD1 15 CATSAGQGFTETQYF TGTGCCACCAGTGCCGGACAGGGGTTCACAGAGACCCAGTACTTC
. TRBJ1-5 TRBV27 . 13 CASAWGRNQPQHF TGTGCCAGCGCGTGGGGCCGCAATCAGCCCCAGCATTTT
. TRBJ2-3 TRBV19 TRBD1 15 CASSFLTGATDTQYF TGTGCCAGTAGCTTTCTGACAGGGGCTACAGATACGCAGTATTTT
. TRBJ2-3 TRBV5-4 TRBD1 16 CASSSGTARTTDTQYF TGTGCCAGCAGCTCCGGGACAGCAAGAACCACAGATACGCAGTATTTT
few TRBJ2-7 TRBV7-2 TRBD2 15 CASSLASGATYEQYF TGTGCCAGCAGCTTAGCTAGCGGGGCGACCTACGAGCAGTACTTC
. TRBJ2-7 TRBV6-2/TRBV6-3 . 13 CASSYGPLYEQYF TGTGCCAGCAGTTACGGCCCCCTCTACGAGCAGTACTTC
. TRBJ2-1 TRBV28 . 12 CASSTPPMQQFF TGTGCCAGCAGTACTCCGCCCATGCAGCAGTTCTTC
. TRBJ2-1 TRBV10-1 . 11 CASGEYNEQFF TGCGCCAGCGGAGAGTACAATGAGCAGTTCTTC
few TRBJ2-1 TRBV11-2 TRBD2 15 CATQREGQSYNEQFF TGTGCCACCCAGCGGGAGGGCCAGTCCTACAATGAGCAGTTCTTC
. TRBJ2-7 TRBV7-6 TRBD1 13 CASSLDRGNEQYF TGTGCCAGCAGCTTGGACAGGGGTAACGAGCAGTACTTC
. TRBJ2-7 TRBV5-6 TRBD1 14 CASSLDRDSYEQYF TGTGCCAGCAGCCTGGACAGGGACTCCTACGAGCAGTACTTC
many TRBJ1-3 TRBV14 . 14 CASSPSVLGNTIYF TGTGCCAGCAGCCCATCAGTCCTTGGAAACACCATATATTTT
. TRBJ2-2 TRBV4-3 . 14 CASSQGVGTGELFF TGCGCCAGCAGCCAAGGAGTTGGCACCGGGGAGCTGTTTTTT
. TRBJ2-2 TRBV24-1 TRBD2 16 CATSPSTSADTGELFF TGTGCCACCAGTCCCTCGACTAGCGCAGACACCGGGGAGCTGTTTTTT
many TRBJ1-1 TRBV2 TRBD1 12 CATGQGRGEAFF TGTGCCACTGGACAGGGTCGGGGTGAAGCTTTCTTT